A single sample is the source of the 27 T cell receptor beta chains below, sequenced in a study of blood T cell repertoires in COVID-19. Clones were sequenced by immunoSEQ multiplex PCR, and TCRdb holds only the in-frame ones, with some missing. The table has around 60,000 clones, 75% to 85% seen once. The material sequenced was peripheral blood. These receptors were taken from a man older than 75 with acute or convalescent COVID-19.

The chain uses TRBV3-1 (or the pseudogene TRBV3-2) and TRBJ1-2, with D tentatively TRBD1 (6 bases). The CDR3 is 15 amino acids. Looked up from germline, CDR1 is LGHDT and CDR2 is YNNKEL (reference sequence). V lost 1 base and J 0 bases, leaving 9 bases between the germline ends. CDR3 region: CASSQGTGSNYGYTF. The CDR3 bases are TGTGCCAGCAGCCAAGGTACAGGGTCTAACTATGGCTACACCTTC.

This chain joins TRBV19 and TRBJ2-3; 8 nucleotides line up with TRBD2. Per the germline V gene, CDR1 is LNHDA and CDR2 is SQIVND (reference sequence). V shed 7 bases and J 6 bases; nucleotides not matched to a gene: 12. The CDR3 runs 15 residues. The CDR3 DNA sequence: TGTGCCAGTACCCCAAACGGGGGGGTGTTTGATACGCAGTATTTT. This encodes CASTPNGGVFDTQYF.

The genes are TRBV2 and TRBJ1-1; possibly TRBD1 for D (5 bases). From germline, CDR1 is SNHLY and CDR2 FYNNEI. The CDR3 spans 13 residues. Deletions cut 9 bases from V and 6 bases from J, with 17 bases between. The CDR3 spells CASRGEARSEAFF. CDR3 nucleotide sequence: TGTGCCAGTAGAGGGGAGGCCCGCTCTGAAGCTTTCTTT.

This clone was seen only once. The V gene is TRBV5-1, the J gene TRBJ2-2; 12 nucleotides align to TRBD2. Trimming cost V 3 bases and J 5 bases; bases outside gene matches: 8. CDR3 length: 17 amino acids. Germline V gene sequence: CDR1 SGHRS, CDR2 YFSETQ. The CDR3 is CASSSTSGGTLTGELFF. CDR3 nucleotides: TGCGCCAGCAGCTCCACTAGCGGGGGGACTTTAACCGGGGAGCTGTTTTTT.

The chain has TRBV10-2 and TRBJ1-1; possibly TRBD1 for D (5 bases). Germline V CDR1 and CDR2: WSHSY, SAAADI. V lost 4 bases and J lost 1, with 10 bases in between. CDR3 length equals 14 residues. Here the CDR3 DNA reads TGCGCCAGCAGTGTCACGGACAAGAACACTGAAGCTTTCTTT. Translated: CASSVTDKNTEAFF.

The genes are TRBV4-1 and TRBJ2-2; 9 nucleotides agree with TRBD1. Germline CDR1 is MGHRA and CDR2 is YSYEKL. With 0 bases clipped from V and 6 bases from J, the junction kept 8 bases outside the gene matches. This CDR3 contains 17 residues. In nucleotides, the CDR3 is TGCGCCAGCAGCCAAGATCCGAACAGGGGGCCGGCCGGGGAGCTGTTTTTT. It translates to CASSQDPNRGPAGELFF.

The rearrangement links TRBV7-2 to TRBJ2-7; 9 bases match TRBD1. The CDR3 spans 13 residues. V lost 5 bases to trimming and J lost 2 bases; unmatched junction nucleotides: 1. CDR1 and CDR2 from the germline V gene are SGHTA and FQGNSA. The DNA of the CDR3 is TGTGCCAGCAGCCGGACAGGGGCCTACGAGCAGTACTTC. Protein: CASSRTGAYEQYF.

CDR3: CAWGANRGNQPQHF. CDR3 nucleotide sequence: TGTGCCTGGGGGGCTAACAGGGGGAATCAGCCCCAGCATTTT. The chain employs TRBV30 and TRBJ1-5; 8 bases line up with TRBD1. Germline V gene lookup returns CDR1 GTSNPN and CDR2 SVGIG (reference sequence). V shed 5 bases and J 4 bases; nucleotides not matched to a gene: 7. This CDR3 spans 14 amino acids.

The V and J genes are TRBV7-9 and TRBJ2-3; TRBD1 is a possible D gene (6 bases). The germline CDR1 and CDR2 sequences are SEHNR and FQNEAQ (reference sequence). The V end lost 7 bases, the J end lost 4 bases, and 24 bases lay between the germline ends. The CDR3 has 17 residues. The CDR3 spells CASTRLPPLAGADTQYF. As DNA, the CDR3 is TGTGCCAGCACCCGACTCCCGCCTCTTGCAGGGGCAGATACGCAGTATTTT. Full variable domain (remainder filled in from reference TRBV7-9 and TRBJ2-3): DTGVSQNPRHKITKRGQNVTFRCDPISEHNRLYWYRQTLGQGPEFLTYFQNEAQLEKSRLLSDRFSAERPKGSFSTLEIQRTEQGDSAMYLCASTRLPPLAGADTQYFGPGTRLTVL.

The chain recombines TRBV19 with TRBJ2-5; no reliable D call. Trimming pared 7 bases from V and 2 bases from J, leaving 17 bases between. This CDR3 comprises 15 residues. Germline values: CDR1 LNHDA, CDR2 SQIVND (reference sequence). The CDR3 reads CASTPPRQDQETQYF. The CDR3, as DNA: TGTGCCAGTACCCCCCCTAGGCAAGATCAAGAGACCCAGTACTTC.

This chain uses TRBV18 with TRBJ2-2; TRBD2 agrees at 9 bases. V lost 2 bases to trimming and J lost 0 bases; unmatched junction nucleotides: 4. The CDR3 runs 17 residues. The germline gives CDR1 KGHSH, CDR2 LQKENI. The CDR3 bases are TGTGCCAGCTCACCAACGAGGACTAGCGCGAACACCGGGGAGCTGTTTTTT. Its translation is CASSPTRTSANTGELFF.

This clone was observed a single time. The rearrangement links TRBV5-1 to TRBJ1-1, with D unresolved. Germline CDR1 reads SGHRS; CDR2 reads YFSETQ. V gave up 0 bases and J gave up 1 base, with 10 bases separating them. The CDR3 extends over 15 amino acids. CDR3 sequence (DNA): TGCGCCAGCAGCTTGGGCGGACTTTCGAACACTGAAGCTTTCTTT. Translation: CASSLGGLSNTEAFF.

The CDR3: CSATSGEKLFF. DNA for the CDR3: TGCAGTGCTACGTCAGGGGAAAAACTGTTTTTT. The rearrangement links TRBV20-1 to TRBJ1-4, with D maybe TRBD1 (5 bases). The CDR3 runs to 11 residues. Deletions cut 4 bases from V and 8 bases from J, with 8 bases between. From germline, CDR1 is DFQATT and CDR2 SNEGSKA (reference sequence).

V and J are TRBV10-3 and TRBJ1-1; 9 positions match TRBD1. V was pared by 6 bases and J by 5 bases, with 7 bases of the junction left unmatched. Germline loops: CDR1 ENHRY, CDR2 SYGVKD. The CDR3 covers 14 residues. CDR3 sequence (DNA): TGTGCCATCAGGGAACAGGGGGCGCGGACTGAAGCTTTCTTT. It translates to CAIREQGARTEAFF.

The rearrangement uses TRBV19 and TRBJ1-5; D remains ambiguous. The CDR3 loop spans 15 amino acids. Trimming took 6 bases from V and 0 from J, leaving 12 bases between them. The germline gives CDR1 LNHDA, CDR2 SQIVND (reference sequence). The CDR3: CASSLGGYSNQPQHF. The CDR3 DNA reads as TGTGCCAGTAGCTTAGGAGGGTATAGCAATCAGCCCCAGCATTTT.

V and J are TRBV30 and TRBJ1-1; D unresolved. The CDR3 runs to 14 residues. The V end was cut by 0 bases, the J end by 4 bases, with 12 bases between. Per the germline V gene, CDR1 is GTSNPN and CDR2 is SVGIG (reference sequence). This CDR3 reads CAWSVTLRFTEAFF. DNA of the CDR3: TGTGCCTGGAGTGTAACTCTGAGGTTCACTGAAGCTTTCTTT.

This chain uses TRBV19 with TRBJ1-1; TRBD1 agrees at 7 bases. CDR3 length: 14 amino acids. Trimming at V came to 4 bases and at J to 6 bases, leaving 8 bases not matched to a gene. CDR1 LNHDA and CDR2 SQIVND come from the germline V gene (reference sequence). The CDR3 reads CASSKGQLVPEAFF. CDR3 DNA: TGTGCCAGTAGTAAGGGACAGCTCGTCCCTGAAGCTTTCTTT. Filled out from reference TRBV19 and TRBJ1-1, the complete variable domain reads DGGITQSPKYLFRKEGQNVTLSCEQNLNHDAMYWYRQDPGQGLRLIYYSQIVNDFQKGDIAEGYSVSREKKESFPLTVTSAQKNPTAFYLCASSKGQLVPEAFFGQGTRLTVV.

The chain combines TRBV2 with TRBJ1-6, with D unclear. Trimming took 8 bases from V and 8 from J, leaving 13 bases between them. The CDR3 is 13 amino acids. Germline-derived CDR1 and CDR2 are SNHLY and FYNNEI. CDR3 coding DNA: TGTGCCAGCCTGAACAGCGGCGATTCACCCCTCCACTTT. It specifies CASLNSGDSPLHF.

This chain joins TRBV7-2 and TRBJ1-6; perhaps TRBD1 as D (5 bases). The CDR3 consists of 15 residues. The V gene's germline CDR1 is SGHTA and CDR2 FQGNSA. Trimming took off 5 bases at V and 7 bases at J, with 15 bases between the two ends. The CDR3, as DNA: TGTGCCAGCAGCCCCCCAAACAGGTCGAATTCACCCCTCCACTTT. Translating gives CASSPPNRSNSPLHF.

The V call is TRBV7-9, the J call TRBJ2-3; D not resolved. With 0 bases removed from V and 6 bases from J, the gap between germline ends came to 7 bases. The CDR3 consists of 13 residues. Germline-derived CDR1 and CDR2 are SEHNR and FQNEAQ (reference sequence). CDR3: CASSLASWDTQYF. CDR3 DNA sequence: TGTGCCAGCAGCTTAGCGAGCTGGGATACGCAGTATTTT.

This rearrangement joins TRBV18 to TRBJ2-7; the D is unclear. Germline V gives CDR1 KGHSH, CDR2 LQKENI. Trimming removed 2 bases at V and 5 bases at J, with 10 bases between. This CDR3 has 13 amino acids. DNA for the CDR3: TGTGCCAGCTCACCAGGGTCAGGTGACGAGCAGTACTTC. It encodes CASSPGSGDEQYF.

This clone was counted between two and nine times. This chain connects TRBV5-1 to TRBJ1-1; the D gene is possibly TRBD1 (5 bases). Germline V gives CDR1 SGHRS, CDR2 YFSETQ. The germline V and J ends were trimmed by 1 base and 8 bases, with 24 bases remaining between them. The CDR3 extends over 17 amino acids. CDR3 loop: CASSLTPTGRQLTEAFF. The CDR3 bases are TGCGCCAGCAGCTTGACCCCGACGGGCCGACAGCTTACCGAAGCTTTCTTT.

The chain carries TRBV11-3 and TRBJ1-4, with D perhaps matching TRBD1 (6 bases). V was cut by 5 bases and J by 8 bases, with 18 bases left in between. Germline values: CDR1 SGHNT, CDR2 YENEEA. CDR3 size: 15 residues. CDR3 loop: CASSPEQGRSEKLFF. In DNA, the CDR3 is TGTGCCAGCAGCCCCGAACAGGGAAGGTCAGAAAAACTGTTTTTT.

V usage is TRBV4-2 and J usage is TRBJ1-1; D gene unclear. CDR1 LGHNA and CDR2 YNFKEQ come from the germline V gene. The CDR3 length is 12 residues. Trimming cost V 0 bases and J 11 bases, with 10 bases left between them. The CDR3 sequence: CASSQEGSFAFF. CDR3 DNA sequence: TGTGCCAGCAGCCAAGAGGGGAGTTTCGCTTTCTTT.

The V and J genes are TRBV2 and TRBJ2-5; the D gene is possibly TRBD1 (6 bases). The CDR3 has 14 residues. The germline gives CDR1 SNHLY, CDR2 FYNNEI. Trimming removed 8 bases at V and 5 bases at J, with 18 bases between. CDR3 in amino acids: CASLIQGFRETQYF. In nucleotides, the CDR3 is TGTGCCAGCTTAATACAGGGTTTTAGGGAGACCCAGTACTTC. Looking up the rest from reference TRBV2 and TRBJ2-5 gives the full variable domain: EPEVTQTPSHQVTQMGQEVILRCVPISNHLYFYWYRQILGQKVEFLVSFYNNEISEKSEIFDDQFSVERPDGSNFTLKIRSTKLEDSAMYFCASLIQGFRETQYFGPGTRLLVL.

The chain links TRBV27 to TRBJ1-2, with a possible D match to TRBD1 (6 bases). Germline lookup yields CDR1 MNHEY and CDR2 SMNVEV (reference sequence). The V and J ends lost 8 bases and 0 bases respectively, with 16 bases between them. The CDR3 runs to 15 residues. This CDR3 is CASRSWTDPNYGYTF. The CDR3 DNA reads TGTGCCAGCCGCTCTTGGACAGACCCTAACTATGGCTACACCTTC.

The rearrangement uses TRBV12-5 and TRBJ1-6; no firm D call. CDR3 length equals 14 residues. V shed 0 bases and J shed 10 bases, with 10 bases lying between them. The germline V gene has CDR1 LGHNT and CDR2 FRNRAP. The CDR3 spells CASGLVSVKSPLHF. CDR3 sequence (DNA): TGTGCTAGTGGTTTGGTTAGTGTGAAATCACCCCTCCACTTT.